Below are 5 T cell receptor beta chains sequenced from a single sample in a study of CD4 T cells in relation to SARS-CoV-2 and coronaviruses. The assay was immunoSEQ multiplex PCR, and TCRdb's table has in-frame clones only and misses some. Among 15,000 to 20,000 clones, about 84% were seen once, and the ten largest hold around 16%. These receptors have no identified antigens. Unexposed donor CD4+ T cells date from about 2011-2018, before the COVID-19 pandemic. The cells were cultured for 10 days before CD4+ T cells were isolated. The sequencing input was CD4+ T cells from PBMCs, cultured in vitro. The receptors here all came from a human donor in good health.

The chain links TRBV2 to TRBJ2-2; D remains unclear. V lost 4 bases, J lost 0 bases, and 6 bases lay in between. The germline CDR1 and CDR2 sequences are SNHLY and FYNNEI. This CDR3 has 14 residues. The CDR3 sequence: CASSVQPNTGELFF. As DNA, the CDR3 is TGTGCCAGCAGTGTGCAGCCGAACACCGGGGAGCTGTTTTTT.

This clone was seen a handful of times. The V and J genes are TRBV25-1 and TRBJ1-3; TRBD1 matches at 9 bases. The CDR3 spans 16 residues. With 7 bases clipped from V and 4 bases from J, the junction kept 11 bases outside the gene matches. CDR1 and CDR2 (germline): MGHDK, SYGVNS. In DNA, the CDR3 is TGTGCCAGCACCCCGGGACAGGGAGTTCGAGGAAACACCATATATTTT. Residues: CASTPGQGVRGNTIYF.

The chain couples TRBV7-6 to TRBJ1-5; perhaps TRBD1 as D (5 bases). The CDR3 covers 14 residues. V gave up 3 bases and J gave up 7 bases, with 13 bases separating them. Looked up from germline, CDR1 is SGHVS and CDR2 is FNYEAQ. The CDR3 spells CASSLDPEGQPQHF. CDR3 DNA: TGTGCCAGCAGCTTGGATCCTGAGGGGCAGCCCCAGCATTTT. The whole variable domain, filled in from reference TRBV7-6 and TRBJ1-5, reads GAGVSQSPRYKVTKRGQDVALRCDPISGHVSLYWYRQALGQGPEFLTYFNYEAQQDKSGLPNDRFSAERPEGSISTLTIQRTEQRDSAMYRCASSLDPEGQPQHFGDGTRLSIL.

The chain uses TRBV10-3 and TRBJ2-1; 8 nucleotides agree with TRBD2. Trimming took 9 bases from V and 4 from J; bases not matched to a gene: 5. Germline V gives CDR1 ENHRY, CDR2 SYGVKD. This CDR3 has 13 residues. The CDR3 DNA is TGTGCCATAACAGCGGGAGCGTACAATGAGCAGTTCTTC. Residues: CAITAGAYNEQFF.

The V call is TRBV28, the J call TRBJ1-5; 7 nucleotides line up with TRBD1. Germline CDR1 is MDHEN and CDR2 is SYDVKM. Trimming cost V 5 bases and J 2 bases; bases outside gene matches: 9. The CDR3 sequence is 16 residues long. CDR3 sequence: CASSPLRQGGNQPQHF. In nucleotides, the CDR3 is TGTGCCAGCAGTCCCTTAAGACAGGGAGGCAATCAGCCCCAGCATTTT.